Below, 6 T cell receptor beta chains from the same sample are listed, as sequenced in a study of cytomegalovirus exposure and HLA in healthy donors. 13 Jbeta primers and 60 Vbeta primers were used for the PCR. TCRdb's copy holds only in-frame clones and misses some; the assay was immunoSEQ multiplex PCR. This listing includes about 91,000 clones. The source material was PBMCs. The receptor source for this set is a woman in her 30s in good health and CMV-seronegative.

The chain uses TRBV9 and TRBJ2-1, with D tentatively TRBD2 (6 bases). Germline V gene lookup returns CDR1 SGDLS and CDR2 YYNGEE. The CDR3 runs to 14 residues. The V gene lost 3 bases and the J gene lost 1 base, with 8 bases spanning the gap. The chain's CDR3 is CASSEGGSYNEQFF. The CDR3 nucleotides are TGTGCCAGCAGCGAAGGAGGGTCCTACAATGAGCAGTTCTTC. Together with reference TRBV9 and TRBJ2-1, the CDR3 gives the full variable domain: DSGVTQTPKHLITATGQRVTLRCSPRSGDLSVYWYQQSLDQGLQFLIQYYNGEERAKGNILERFSAQQFPDLHSELNLSSLELGDSALYFCASSEGGSYNEQFFGPGTRLTVL.

As DNA, the CDR3 is TGTGCCAGCAGTTCATTAGGGGGGGGGCAAGAGACCCAGTACTTC. Its translation is CASSSLGGGQETQYF. The chain combines TRBV28 with TRBJ2-5; a possible D gene is TRBD2 (7 bases). The CDR3 is 15 residues long. Germline CDR1 MDHEN, CDR2 SYDVKM. V was shortened by 4 bases and J by 2 bases, with 14 bases between the two germline ends. The whole variable domain, filled in from reference TRBV28 and TRBJ2-5, reads DVKVTQSSRYLVKRTGEKVFLECVQDMDHENMFWYRQDPGLGLRLIYFSYDVKMKEKGDIPEGYSVSREKKERFSLILESASTNQTSMYLCASSSLGGGQETQYFGPGTRLLVL.

This sequence joins TRBV6-6 and TRBJ1-2; D unresolved. V lost 3 bases and J 0 bases, leaving 8 bases between the germline ends. The CDR3 loop spans 14 amino acids. Germline CDR1 is MNHNY and CDR2 is SVGAGI (reference sequence). The CDR3 sequence is CASSYSPTNYGYTF. CDR3 bases: TGTGCCAGCAGTTATAGCCCCACTAACTATGGCTACACCTTC.

The chain employs TRBV7-8 and TRBJ1-6, with D unclear. V shed 3 bases and J shed 5 bases, with 2 bases lying between them. Germline loops: CDR1 SGHVS, CDR2 FQNEAQ. The CDR3 extends over 12 amino acids. The CDR3 nucleotides read TGTGCCAGCAGCTTTAATAATTCACCCCTCCACTTT. As protein: CASSFNNSPLHF.

The V gene is TRBV9, the J gene TRBJ1-1; D might be TRBD1 (6 bases). The CDR3 is made up of 14 amino acids. The V end was cut by 0 bases, the J end by 11 bases, with 17 bases between. Germline CDR1 and CDR2: SGDLS and YYNGEE. The CDR3 spells CASSVDNRAVTAFF. The CDR3 nucleotides read TGTGCCAGCAGCGTAGACAACAGGGCCGTAACGGCTTTCTTT.

V usage is TRBV9 and J usage is TRBJ1-1; D is unclear. This CDR3 contains 14 residues. Germline V gene lookup returns CDR1 SGDLS and CDR2 YYNGEE. V dropped 0 bases and J dropped 0 bases, with 6 bases sitting between them. The CDR3 coding sequence is TGTGCCAGCAGCGTAGGGGAGGTGAACACTGAAGCTTTCTTT. It codes for CASSVGEVNTEAFF.